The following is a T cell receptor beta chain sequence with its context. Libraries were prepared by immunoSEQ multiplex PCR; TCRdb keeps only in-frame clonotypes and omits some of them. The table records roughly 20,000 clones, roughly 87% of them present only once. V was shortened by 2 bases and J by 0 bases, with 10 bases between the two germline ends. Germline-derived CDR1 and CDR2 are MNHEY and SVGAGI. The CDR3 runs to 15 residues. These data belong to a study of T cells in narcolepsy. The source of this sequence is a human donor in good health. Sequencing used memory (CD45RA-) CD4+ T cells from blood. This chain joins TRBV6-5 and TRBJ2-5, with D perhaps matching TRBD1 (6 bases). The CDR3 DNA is TGTGCCAGCAGTTACCAGGGGTTGGACCAAGAGACCCAGTACTTC. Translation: CASSYQGLDQETQYF.